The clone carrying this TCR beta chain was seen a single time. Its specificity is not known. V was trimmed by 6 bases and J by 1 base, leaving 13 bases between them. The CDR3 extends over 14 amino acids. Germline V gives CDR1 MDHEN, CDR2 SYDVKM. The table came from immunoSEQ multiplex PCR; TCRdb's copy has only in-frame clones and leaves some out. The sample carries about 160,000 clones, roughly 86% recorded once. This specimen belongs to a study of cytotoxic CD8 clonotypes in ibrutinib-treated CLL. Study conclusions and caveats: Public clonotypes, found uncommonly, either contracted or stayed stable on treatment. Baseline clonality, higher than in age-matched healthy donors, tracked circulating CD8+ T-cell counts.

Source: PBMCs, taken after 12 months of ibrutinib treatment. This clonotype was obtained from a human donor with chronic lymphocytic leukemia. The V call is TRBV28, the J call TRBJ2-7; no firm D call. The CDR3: CASSLDGRSYEQYF. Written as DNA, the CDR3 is TGTGCCAGCAGCCTTGACGGGCGGTCCTACGAGCAGTACTTC.